This T cell receptor beta chain is from a study of PD-1 blockade in classical Hodgkin lymphoma. Background on the study: Patients were treated with nivolumab at 3 mg/kg, and this was given intravenously every 2 weeks.

Study findings and constraints: A significant rise in TCR diversity was seen by C4D1 for CD4+ cells but not for CD8+ cells.

Trimming took off 2 bases at V and 0 bases at J, with 11 bases between the two ends. The germline V gene encodes CDR1 MNHEY and CDR2 SVGAGI. This CDR3 has 15 amino acids. Regarding time point: cycle 4 day 1 (C4D1), after six to seven weeks of nivolumab. Every patient had relapsed following autologous stem cell transplantation, and cohorts differed in brentuximab vedotin exposure. When best responses were assessed, they were complete response, partial response or progressive disease. Comments on this clone: Its antigen is still unknown.

The data were produced by immunoSEQ multiplex PCR, yet TCRdb's version contains in-frame clones alone and is incomplete. The data contain roughly 46,000 clones, about three quarters of them seen just once; the ten biggest clones take up less than 15%. J is TRBJ2-7 and V is TRBV6-5, with D uncertain. The sequence derives from a human donor with classical Hodgkin lymphoma. The sample consisted of peripheral blood mononuclear cells (PBMCs), taken before the fourth cycle of nivolumab. The CDR3 DNA is TGTGCCAGCAGTTACCTAGGCCACAGCTCCTACGAGCAGTACTTC. The encoded protein is CASSYLGHSSYEQYF.